The clone carrying this T cell receptor (beta chain) was seen a few times. Its antigen is not known. These data come from a study of CD8+ T cells in alopecia areata. In the study overall: It was 6 to 18 months of tofacitinib, and then there were 6 months off drug.

Collection of lesional scalp punch biopsies and peripheral blood was performed in alopecia areata patients. Sequencing relied on a cDNA template that was reverse transcribed from extracted RNA. Sequenced by immunoSEQ multiplex PCR; TCRdb stores in-frame clones only, minus some. The sample shows 130,000 to 150,000 clones, approximately 45% of them seen only once. Study results and limitations: Whereas mice showed it more clearly, TCR sharing across patients was murkier, possibly because of HLA. Normal skin contains resident alphabeta T cells, and these are also sequenced in scalp samples.

Germline V gene sequence: CDR1 MNHEY, CDR2 SMNVEV (reference sequence). This CDR3 contains 13 residues. V lost 5 bases and J lost 1, with 8 bases in between. Material: CD4+ T cells sorted from blood. The rearrangement joins TRBV27 to TRBJ1-1; possible D gene TRBD1, 6 bases. The receptor's source is a human donor with alopecia areata. The CDR3 DNA follows: TGTGCCAGCAGTAAACAGGGGAACACTGAAGCTTTCTTT. This codes for CASSKQGNTEAFF.